This T cell receptor (beta chain) was sequenced during a study of blood T cell repertoires in COVID-19. The participants were between about 18 and 100 years old and came from some 25 US areas. Each recovered donor of Cohort 3 presented with two negative PCRs, clearance, or symptom resolution. Method: immunoSEQ multiplex PCR; TCRdb's copy keeps in-frame clones and lacks some. The sample lists under 200,000 clones; around 92% were seen once. Germline-derived CDR1 and CDR2 are SGHKS and YYEKEE (reference sequence). The length of the CDR3 is 12 residues. V lost 4 bases, J lost 6 bases, and 7 bases lay in between.

What was sequenced was PBMCs or T cells enriched from blood (not recorded which). This receptor was taken from a woman aged 18 to 35 who had recovered from COVID-19. The V gene is TRBV5-5, the J gene TRBJ2-2; D is possibly TRBD1 (6 bases). DNA for the CDR3: TGTGCCAGCAGCCGGACAGCCGGGGAGCTGTTTTTT. Translation gives CASSRTAGELFF.